The clone carrying this TCR beta chain has just one count. These data are taken from a study of cytomegalovirus exposure and HLA in healthy donors. Method: immunoSEQ multiplex PCR; TCRdb's copy keeps in-frame clones and lacks some. The table lists about 180,000 clones, about 85% of them singletons. Germline assignment: CDR1 SNHLY and CDR2 FYNNEI. CDR3 length: 14 amino acids. V shed 4 bases and J shed 5 bases, with 14 bases lying between them. Sequencing was performed on PBMCs. This clonotype originated in a man between 18 and 35 years old in good health and CMV-seropositive. This rearrangement joins TRBV2 to TRBJ1-2; tentative D call: TRBD1 (5 bases). CDR3 in DNA: TGTGCCAGCAGTGTGTCCTGGGGCGGTTATGGCTACACCTTC. Translated, it gives CASSVSWGGYGYTF.